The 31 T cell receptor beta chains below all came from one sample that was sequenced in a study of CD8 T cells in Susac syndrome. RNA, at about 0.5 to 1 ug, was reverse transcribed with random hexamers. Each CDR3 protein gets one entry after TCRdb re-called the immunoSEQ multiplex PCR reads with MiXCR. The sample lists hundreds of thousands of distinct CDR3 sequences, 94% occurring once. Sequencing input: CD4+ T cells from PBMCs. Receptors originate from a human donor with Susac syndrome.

The CDR3 nucleotides are TGTGCCAGCAGTTTCTCGGACATTGGGGGGGTACCCACGGATACGCAGTATTTT. Its translation is CASSFSDIGGVPTDTQYF. The chain has TRBV12-3 or TRBV12-4 and TRBJ2-3; 7 positions match TRBD2. Trimming at V came to 3 bases and at J to 6 bases, leaving 18 bases not matched to a gene. This CDR3 has 18 residues.

CDR3 amino acids: CSARDPSAQEVYEQYF. CDR3 in DNA: TGCAGTGCTAGAGATCCCTCCGCCCAGGAAGTCTACGAGCAGTACTTC. V usage is TRBV20-1 and J usage is TRBJ2-7; D is unclear. Trimming removed 0 bases from V and 3 bases from J, with 18 bases in between. The CDR3 runs to 16 residues. The germline V gene encodes CDR1 DFQATT and CDR2 SNEGSKA (reference sequence).

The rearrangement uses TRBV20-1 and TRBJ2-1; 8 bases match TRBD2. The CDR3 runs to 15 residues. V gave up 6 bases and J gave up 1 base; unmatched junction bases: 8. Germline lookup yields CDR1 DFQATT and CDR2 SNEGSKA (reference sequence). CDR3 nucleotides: TGCAGTGCCCCGGGGGGGCTCGATTCCTACAATGAGCAGTTCTTC. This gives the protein CSAPGGLDSYNEQFF.

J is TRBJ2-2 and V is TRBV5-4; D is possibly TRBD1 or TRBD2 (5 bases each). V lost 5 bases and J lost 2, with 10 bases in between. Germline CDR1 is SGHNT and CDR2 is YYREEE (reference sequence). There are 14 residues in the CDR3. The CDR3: CASRWGTNTGELFF. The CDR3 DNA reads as TGTGCCAGCAGATGGGGGACCAACACCGGGGAGCTGTTTTTT.

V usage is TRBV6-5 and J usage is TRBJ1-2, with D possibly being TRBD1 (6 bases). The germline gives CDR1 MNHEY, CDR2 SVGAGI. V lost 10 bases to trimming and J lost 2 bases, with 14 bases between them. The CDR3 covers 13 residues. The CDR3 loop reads CAIGGSGNYGYTF. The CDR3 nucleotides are TGTGCCATAGGGGGATCCGGGAACTATGGCTACACCTTC.

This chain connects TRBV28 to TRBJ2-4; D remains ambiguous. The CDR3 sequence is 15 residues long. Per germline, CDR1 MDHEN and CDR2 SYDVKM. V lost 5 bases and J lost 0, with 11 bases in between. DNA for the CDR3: TGTGCCAGCAGTCCTCCCAATCTAGCCAAAAACATTCAGTACTTC. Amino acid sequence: CASSPPNLAKNIQYF.

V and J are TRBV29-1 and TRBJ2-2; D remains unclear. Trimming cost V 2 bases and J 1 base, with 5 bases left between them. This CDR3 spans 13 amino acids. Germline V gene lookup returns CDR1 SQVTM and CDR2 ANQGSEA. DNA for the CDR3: TGCAGCGTTGAACTCAGGAACACCGGGGAGCTGTTTTTT. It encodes CSVELRNTGELFF.

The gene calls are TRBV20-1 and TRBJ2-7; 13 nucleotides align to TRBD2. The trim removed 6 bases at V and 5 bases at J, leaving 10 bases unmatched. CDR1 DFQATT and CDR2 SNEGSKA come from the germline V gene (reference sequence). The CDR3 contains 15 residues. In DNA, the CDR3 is TGCAGTGCCCCTGGGACTAGCGGGGAGGGCGACGAGCAGTACTTC. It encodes CSAPGTSGEGDEQYF.

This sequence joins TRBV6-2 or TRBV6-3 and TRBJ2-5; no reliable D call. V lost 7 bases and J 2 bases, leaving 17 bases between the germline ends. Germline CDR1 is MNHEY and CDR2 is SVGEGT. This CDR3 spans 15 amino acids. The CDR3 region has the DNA TGTGCCAGCACCCTCACGGGTACAGCTCAAGAGACCCAGTACTTC. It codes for CASTLTGTAQETQYF.

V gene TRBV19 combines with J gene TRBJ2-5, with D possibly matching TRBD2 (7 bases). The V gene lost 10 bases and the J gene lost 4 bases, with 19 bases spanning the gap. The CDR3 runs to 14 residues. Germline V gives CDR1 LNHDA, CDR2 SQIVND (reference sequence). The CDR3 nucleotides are TGTGCCACCGGCGGAGGGAGGGGGGGAGAGACCCAGTACTTC. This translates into CATGGGRGGETQYF.

The DNA of the CDR3 is TGTGCCTGGAGTGCGGGGACAGGGGATGAAAAACTGTTTTTT. Its protein is CAWSAGTGDEKLFF. The rearrangement links TRBV30 to TRBJ1-4; 10 bases are shared with TRBD1. Germline V gives CDR1 GTSNPN, CDR2 SVGIG (reference sequence). J lost 6 bases, V lost 1 base, and 2 bases had no gene match. There are 14 residues in the CDR3.

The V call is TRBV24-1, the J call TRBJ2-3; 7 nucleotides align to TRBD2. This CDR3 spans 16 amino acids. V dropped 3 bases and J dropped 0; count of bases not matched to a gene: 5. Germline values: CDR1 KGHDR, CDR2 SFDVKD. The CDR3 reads CATSDRGGMSTDTQYF. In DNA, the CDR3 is TGTGCCACCAGTGATCGCGGGGGAATGAGCACAGATACGCAGTATTTT.

The CDR3 nucleotides read TGTGCCAGCAGTGAAAGAGGTTCCTCTACTATCAGCGCTTTCTTT. Protein: CASSERGSSTISAFF. The V call is TRBV6-1, the J call TRBJ1-1; D gene uncertain. The CDR3 is made up of 15 amino acids. The germline gives CDR1 MNHNS, CDR2 SASEGT. V was shortened by 2 bases and J by 11 bases, with 21 bases between the two germline ends.

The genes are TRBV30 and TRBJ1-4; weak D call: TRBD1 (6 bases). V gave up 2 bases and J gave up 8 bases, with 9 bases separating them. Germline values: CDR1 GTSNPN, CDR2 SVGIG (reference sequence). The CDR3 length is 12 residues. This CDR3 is CAWSPQGEKLFF. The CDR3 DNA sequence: TGTGCCTGGAGTCCTCAGGGGGAAAAACTGTTTTTT.

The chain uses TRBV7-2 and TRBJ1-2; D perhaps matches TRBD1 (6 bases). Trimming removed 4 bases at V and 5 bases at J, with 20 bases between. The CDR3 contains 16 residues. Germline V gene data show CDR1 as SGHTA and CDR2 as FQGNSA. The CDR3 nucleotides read TGTGCCAGCAGCTCATCCCGGCGGGGGCTTAAGTATGGCTACACCTTC. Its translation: CASSSSRRGLKYGYTF.

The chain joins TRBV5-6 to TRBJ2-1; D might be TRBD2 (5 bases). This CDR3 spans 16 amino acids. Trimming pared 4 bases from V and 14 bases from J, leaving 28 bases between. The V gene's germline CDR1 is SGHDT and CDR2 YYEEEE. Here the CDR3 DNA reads TGTGCCAGCAGCCCCAACGGACTTCCCTTAGGTGGTGGGGAGTTCTTC. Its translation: CASSPNGLPLGGGEFF.

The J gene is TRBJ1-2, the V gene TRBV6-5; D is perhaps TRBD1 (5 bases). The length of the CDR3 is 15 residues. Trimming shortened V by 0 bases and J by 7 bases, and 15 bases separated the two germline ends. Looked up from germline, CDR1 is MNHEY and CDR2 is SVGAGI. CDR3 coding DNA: TGTGCCAGCAGTTACTCGGGCAGGGTGGGGTTTGGCTACACCTTC. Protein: CASSYSGRVGFGYTF.

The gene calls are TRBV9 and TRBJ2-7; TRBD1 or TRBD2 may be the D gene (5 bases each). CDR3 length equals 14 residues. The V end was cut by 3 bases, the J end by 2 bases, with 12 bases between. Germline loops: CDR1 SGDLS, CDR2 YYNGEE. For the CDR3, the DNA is TGTGCCAGCAGCGCTCCGGGACCACCCTACGAGCAGTACTTC. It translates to CASSAPGPPYEQYF.

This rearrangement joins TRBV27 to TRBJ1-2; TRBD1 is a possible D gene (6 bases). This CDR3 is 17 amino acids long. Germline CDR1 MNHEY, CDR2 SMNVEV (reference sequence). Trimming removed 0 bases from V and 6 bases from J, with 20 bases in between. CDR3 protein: CASSLSTGRGGIDGYTF. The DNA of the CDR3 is TGTGCCAGCAGTTTATCGACAGGAAGAGGAGGGATCGATGGCTACACCTTC.

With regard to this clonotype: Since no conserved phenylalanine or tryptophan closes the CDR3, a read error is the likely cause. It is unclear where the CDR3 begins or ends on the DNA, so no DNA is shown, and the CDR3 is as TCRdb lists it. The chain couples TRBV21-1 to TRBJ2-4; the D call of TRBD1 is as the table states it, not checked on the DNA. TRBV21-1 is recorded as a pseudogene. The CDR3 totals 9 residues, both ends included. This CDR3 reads CASSQCGTV.

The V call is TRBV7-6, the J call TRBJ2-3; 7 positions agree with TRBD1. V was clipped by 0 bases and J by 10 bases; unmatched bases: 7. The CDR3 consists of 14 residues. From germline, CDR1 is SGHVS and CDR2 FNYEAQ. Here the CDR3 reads CASSLALTGLAQYF. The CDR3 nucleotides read TGTGCCAGCAGCTTAGCCCTGACAGGGTTGGCGCAGTATTTT. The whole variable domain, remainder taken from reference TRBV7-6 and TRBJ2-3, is GAGVSQSPRYKVTKRGQDVALRCDPISGHVSLYWYRQALGQGPEFLTYFNYEAQQDKSGLPNDRFSAERPEGSISTLTIQRTEQRDSAMYRCASSLALTGLAQYFGPGTRLTVL.

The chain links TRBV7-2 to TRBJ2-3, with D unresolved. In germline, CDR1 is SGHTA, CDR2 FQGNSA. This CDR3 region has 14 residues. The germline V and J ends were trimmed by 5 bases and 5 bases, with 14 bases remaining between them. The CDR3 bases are TGTGCCAGCAGCAAAGCCGTGGGCAGAGATACGCAGTATTTT. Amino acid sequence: CASSKAVGRDTQYF. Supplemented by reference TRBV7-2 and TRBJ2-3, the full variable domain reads GAGVSQSPSNKVTEKGKDVELRCDPISGHTALYWYRQSLGQGLEFLIYFQGNSAPDKSGLPSDRFSAERTGGSVSTLTIQRTQQEDSAVYLCASSKAVGRDTQYFGPGTRLTVL.

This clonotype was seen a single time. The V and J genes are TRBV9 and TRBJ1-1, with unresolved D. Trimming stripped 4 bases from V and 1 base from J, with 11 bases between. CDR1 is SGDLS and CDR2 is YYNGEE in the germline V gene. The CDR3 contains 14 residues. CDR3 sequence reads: CASSLRGRNTEAFF. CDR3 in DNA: TGTGCCAGCAGCCTCCGGGGAAGGAACACTGAAGCTTTCTTT.

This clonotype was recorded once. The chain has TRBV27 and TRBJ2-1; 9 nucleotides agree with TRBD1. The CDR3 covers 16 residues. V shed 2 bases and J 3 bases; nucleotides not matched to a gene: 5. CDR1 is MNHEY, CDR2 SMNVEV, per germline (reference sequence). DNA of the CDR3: TGTGCCAGCAGTTTACGGGGACAGGGTCTCTACAATGAGCAGTTCTTC. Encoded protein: CASSLRGQGLYNEQFF.

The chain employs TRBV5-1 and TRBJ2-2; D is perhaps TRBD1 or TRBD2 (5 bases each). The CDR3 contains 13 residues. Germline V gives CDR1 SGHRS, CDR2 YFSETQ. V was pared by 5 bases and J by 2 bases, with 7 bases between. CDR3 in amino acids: CASRGDNTGELFF. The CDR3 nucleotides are TGCGCCAGCAGAGGGGACAACACCGGGGAGCTGTTTTTT.

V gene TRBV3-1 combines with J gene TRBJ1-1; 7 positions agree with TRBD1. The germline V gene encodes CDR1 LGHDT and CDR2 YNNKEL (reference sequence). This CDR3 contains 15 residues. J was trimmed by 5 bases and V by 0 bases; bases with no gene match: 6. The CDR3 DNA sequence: TGTGCCAGCAGCCAAGATCGTCAGGGGGATACTGAAGCTTTCTTT. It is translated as CASSQDRQGDTEAFF.

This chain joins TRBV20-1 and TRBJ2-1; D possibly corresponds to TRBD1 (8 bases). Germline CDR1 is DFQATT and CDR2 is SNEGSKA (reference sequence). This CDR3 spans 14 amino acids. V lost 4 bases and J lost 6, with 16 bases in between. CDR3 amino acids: CSANRGGSANEQFF. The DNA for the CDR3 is TGCAGTGCTAACAGGGGGGGGTCGGCCAATGAGCAGTTCTTC.

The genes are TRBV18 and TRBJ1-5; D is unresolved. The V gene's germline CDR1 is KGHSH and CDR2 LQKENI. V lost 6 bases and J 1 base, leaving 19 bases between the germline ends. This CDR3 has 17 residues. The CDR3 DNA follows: TGTGCCAGCTCCCTCGGGCTAGGTGGGATCAGCAATCAGCCCCAGCATTTT. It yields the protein CASSLGLGGISNQPQHF.

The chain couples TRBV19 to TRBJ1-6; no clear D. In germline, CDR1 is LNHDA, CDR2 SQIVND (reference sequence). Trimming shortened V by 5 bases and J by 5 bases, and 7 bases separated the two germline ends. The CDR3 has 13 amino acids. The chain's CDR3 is CASSFAHNSPLHF. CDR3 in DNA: TGTGCCAGTAGTTTCGCGCATAATTCACCCCTCCACTTT.

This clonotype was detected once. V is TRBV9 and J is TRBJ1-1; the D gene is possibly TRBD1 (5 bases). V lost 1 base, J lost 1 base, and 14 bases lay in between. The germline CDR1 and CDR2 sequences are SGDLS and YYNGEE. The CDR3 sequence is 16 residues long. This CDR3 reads CASSVYRGQQNTEAFF. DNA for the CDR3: TGTGCCAGCAGCGTATATCGGGGCCAGCAGAACACTGAAGCTTTCTTT.

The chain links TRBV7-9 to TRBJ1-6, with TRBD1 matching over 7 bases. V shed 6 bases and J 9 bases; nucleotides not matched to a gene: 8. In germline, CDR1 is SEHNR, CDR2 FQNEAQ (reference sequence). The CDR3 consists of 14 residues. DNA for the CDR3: TGTGCCAGCAGTACAGACAGGGATGCTTCACCCCTCCACTTT. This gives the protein CASSTDRDASPLHF.